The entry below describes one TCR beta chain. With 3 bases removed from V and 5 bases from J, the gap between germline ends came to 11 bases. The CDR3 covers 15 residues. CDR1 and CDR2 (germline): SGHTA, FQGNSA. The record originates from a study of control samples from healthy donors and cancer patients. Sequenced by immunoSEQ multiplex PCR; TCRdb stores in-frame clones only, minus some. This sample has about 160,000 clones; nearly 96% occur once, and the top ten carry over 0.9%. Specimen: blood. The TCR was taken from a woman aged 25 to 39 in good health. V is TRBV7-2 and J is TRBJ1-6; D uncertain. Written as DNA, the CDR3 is TGTGCCAGCAGCTTGCTATCGGGGAATAATTCACCCCTCCACTTT. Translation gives CASSLLSGNNSPLHF. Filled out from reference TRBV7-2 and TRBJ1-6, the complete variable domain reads GAGVSQSPSNKVTEKGKDVELRCDPISGHTALYWYRQSLGQGLEFLIYFQGNSAPDKSGLPSDRFSAERTGGSVSTLTIQRTQQEDSAVYLCASSLLSGNNSPLHFGNGTRLTVT.